The 19 T cell receptor beta chains below were found in one sample sequenced in a study of T-cell reconstitution after alpha-beta-depleted transplantation in children. Library preparation (for TCRbeta) was performed with unique molecular identifiers. TCRdb itself ran the PCR reads through MiXCR, one entry per CDR3 protein. Of roughly 200,000 distinct CDR3 sequences listed, about 15% are singletons. The material was PBMCs from the stem cell graft donor, obtained from the stem cell graft. These receptors were collected from a human donor who donated a stem cell graft to a child with acute lymphoblastic leukemia.

This clonotype was seen only once. The chain uses TRBV29-1 and TRBJ2-1; 13 bases line up with TRBD2. The CDR3 has 15 amino acids. The ends lost 7 bases at V and 12 bases at J; junction bases unmatched: 15. CDR1 is SQVTM and CDR2 is ANQGSEA in the germline V gene. As DNA, the CDR3 is TGCAGCGCCCCCGTGAGGACTAGCGGGAGCGGGGCGCAGTTCTTC. Translation: CSAPVRTSGSGAQFF.

This clonotype was counted only a few times. This chain links TRBV5-1 with TRBJ2-1, with no clear D. The germline CDR1 and CDR2 sequences are SGHRS and YFSETQ. The CDR3 has 14 amino acids. V lost 1 base and J lost 4, with 9 bases in between. CDR3 protein: CASSLSAVYNEQFF. In DNA, the CDR3 is TGCGCCAGCAGCTTGAGTGCTGTTTACAATGAGCAGTTCTTC.

This clonotype has only a few counts. The chain has TRBV20-1 and TRBJ2-2; D gene ambiguous. The germline CDR1 and CDR2 sequences are DFQATT and SNEGSKA (reference sequence). The CDR3 is made up of 14 amino acids. V lost 2 bases and J 4 bases, leaving 11 bases between the germline ends. The CDR3 reads CSARRNGLTGELFF. The CDR3 DNA reads TGCAGTGCTAGAAGGAATGGTCTCACCGGGGAGCTGTTTTTT.

This clonotype was seen many times. This chain joins TRBV12-3 or TRBV12-4 and TRBJ2-3, with TRBD2 identical over 8 bases. The junction had 24 bases not matched to a gene; V was cut back by 6 bases and J by 4 bases. The CDR3 is made up of 20 amino acids. The chain's CDR3 is CASSPGARGSGGHTSDTQYF. CDR3 nucleotides: TGTGCCAGCAGCCCCGGGGCTAGGGGGTCGGGAGGGCATACTTCAGATACGCAGTATTTT.

There are many counts of this clonotype. The genes are TRBV7-9 and TRBJ2-1; 9 nucleotides line up with TRBD2. This CDR3 spans 12 amino acids. CDR1 is SEHNR and CDR2 is FQNEAQ in the germline V gene (reference sequence). The junction had 5 bases not matched to a gene; V was cut back by 8 bases and J by 9 bases. The DNA for the CDR3 is TGTGCCAGCGTGGCTAGCGGGATTGAGCAGTTCTTC. Protein product: CASVASGIEQFF.

On this clonotype itself: This clone may be a read error of a much larger clone one base away. The V and J genes are TRBV6-6 and TRBJ2-3, with unresolved D. V was trimmed by 8 bases and J by 4 bases, leaving 10 bases between them. The CDR3 is 12 residues long. Germline V gives CDR1 MNHNY, CDR2 SVGAGI (reference sequence). The CDR3: CASSGLADTQYF. CDR3 sequence (DNA): TGTGCCAGCTCTGGTTTGGCAGATACGCAGTATTTT.

Details on this clonotype: Since a much larger clone is just one base distant, this may be a read error. The genes are TRBV20-1 and TRBJ2-1; 7 bases are a match to TRBD2. The germline V gene encodes CDR1 DFQATT and CDR2 SNEGSKA (reference sequence). The CDR3 covers 10 residues. The DNA of the CDR3 is TGCAGTGCTGGCGGGGGTGAGCATTTCTTC. As protein: CSAGGGEHFF.

Ten or more counts support this clonotype. V gene TRBV29-1 combines with J gene TRBJ2-2; D is uncertain. The CDR3 is made up of 10 amino acids. V lost 7 bases and J 6 bases, leaving 6 bases between the germline ends. Per the germline V gene, CDR1 is SQVTM and CDR2 is ANQGSEA. The CDR3 reads CSARAGELFF. The DNA for the CDR3 is TGCAGCGCCCGTGCCGGGGAGCTGTTTTTT.

Points on this clonotype: Compared with germline, one end of the junction differs, possibly owing to a read error. The gene calls are TRBV7-9 and TRBJ2-3, with TRBD2 as a possible D gene (6 bases). Germline-derived CDR1 and CDR2 are SEHNR and FQNEAQ (reference sequence). The CDR3 sequence is 12 residues long. CDR3 in amino acids: CASSTSRDTQYF. DNA of the CDR3: TGTGCCAGCAGTACTAGCAGAGATACGCAGTATTTT.

This clonotype turned up a few times. The CDR3 nucleotides read TGTGCCAGCAGTGAGGCCCCTGGGTACACCGGGGAGCTGTTTTTT. It specifies CASSEAPGYTGELFF. The rearrangement uses TRBV25-1 and TRBJ2-2; D is unclear. Trimming took off 3 bases at V and 3 bases at J, with 11 bases between the two ends. This CDR3 is built from 15 residues. Germline V gene lookup returns CDR1 MGHDK and CDR2 SYGVNS. Variable domain in full (rest from reference TRBV25-1 and TRBJ2-2): EADIYQTPRYLVIGTGKKITLECSQTMGHDKMYWYQQDPGMELHLIHYSYGVNSTEKGDLSSESTVSRIRTEHFPLTLESARPSHTSQYLCASSEAPGYTGELFFGEGSRLTVL.

This clonotype has a handful of counts. V gene TRBV12-3 or TRBV12-4 combines with J gene TRBJ1-5, with 8 bases fitting TRBD1. The CDR3 consists of 13 residues. V lost 9 bases and J lost 4; bases outside the gene matches: 5. The CDR3 sequence: CASSGDRNQPQHF. In DNA, the CDR3 is TGTGCCAGTTCTGGGGACAGGAATCAGCCCCAGCATTTT.

This clonotype was counted at least ten times. The chain carries TRBV18 and TRBJ2-1; 10 bases align to TRBD2. Unmatched junction bases numbered 11, after V lost 4 bases and J lost 8 bases. In germline, CDR1 is KGHSH, CDR2 LQKENI. The CDR3 sequence is 16 residues long. CDR3 residues: CASSQLAGFSRDEQFF. Here the CDR3 DNA reads TGTGCCAGCTCACAACTAGCGGGATTCAGTAGAGATGAGCAGTTCTTC.

There are many counts of this clonotype. The chain couples TRBV5-1 to TRBJ1-1; D call uncertain. Trimming cost V 1 base and J 0 bases, with 7 bases left between them. The CDR3 consists of 14 residues. Per germline, CDR1 SGHRS and CDR2 YFSETQ. CDR3 loop: CASSLYSLNTEAFF. CDR3 DNA sequence: TGCGCCAGCAGCTTGTACAGCTTGAACACTGAAGCTTTCTTT.

The genes are TRBV5-1 and TRBJ2-2, with D perhaps matching TRBD1 (5 bases). V was trimmed by 2 bases and J by 8 bases, leaving 25 bases between them. The germline V gene has CDR1 SGHRS and CDR2 YFSETQ. The CDR3 spans 18 residues. CDR3 nucleotide sequence: TGCGCCAGCAGCTTCGGGCCGACGTCAATAATGGGGCGTGGGGAGCTGTTTTTT. Translating it yields CASSFGPTSIMGRGELFF.

The genes are TRBV12-3 or TRBV12-4 and TRBJ1-6; D is undetermined. CDR3 size: 15 residues. Trimming removed 5 bases from V and 9 bases from J, with 17 bases in between. For the CDR3, the DNA is TGTGCCAGCAGTCCCACCTCGGGTCAAGGTTCACCCCTCCACTTT. Translated: CASSPTSGQGSPLHF.

The chain has TRBV4-1 and TRBJ2-3; D remains ambiguous. The CDR3 is made up of 15 amino acids. Trimming left V 5 bases short and J 0 bases short, with 12 bases between. CDR1 and CDR2 (germline): MGHRA, YSYEKL. CDR3 sequence reads: CASSSRAASTDTQYF. The CDR3 DNA sequence: TGCGCCAGCAGCTCCCGGGCGGCAAGCACAGATACGCAGTATTTT.

This clonotype has ten or more counts. V usage is TRBV11-2 and J usage is TRBJ2-7; the D gene could be TRBD1 or TRBD2 (5 bases each). V was trimmed by 7 bases and J by 1 base, leaving 11 bases between them. The CDR3 covers 13 residues. Germline values: CDR1 SGHAT, CDR2 FQNNGV. The CDR3: CASTKGPSYEQYF. In nucleotides, the CDR3 is TGTGCCAGCACGAAGGGACCTTCCTACGAGCAGTACTTC. The entire variable domain, with the rest obtained from reference TRBV11-2 and TRBJ2-7, is as follows: EAGVAQSPRYKIIEKRQSVAFWCNPISGHATLYWYQQILGQGPKLLIQFQNNGVVDDSQLPKDRFSAERLKGVDSTLKIQPAKLEDSAVYLCASTKGPSYEQYFGPGTRLTVT.

This clonotype was detected only a few times. CDR3 DNA: TGTGCCAGCAGTTTCGGAGGGGGCCGGACGGAGCAGTACTTC. Translating gives CASSFGGGRTEQYF. V is TRBV12-3 or TRBV12-4 and J is TRBJ2-7; D possibly corresponds to TRBD1 (7 bases). Trimming took 3 bases from V and 7 from J, leaving 16 bases between them. The CDR3 has 14 residues.

There are many counts of this clonotype. V is TRBV20-1 and J is TRBJ2-5; D possibly corresponds to TRBD2 (5 bases). The CDR3 length is 15 residues. With 0 bases removed from V and 2 bases from J, the gap between germline ends came to 13 bases. The germline V gene encodes CDR1 DFQATT and CDR2 SNEGSKA (reference sequence). The CDR3 region is CSARDLSSGQETQYF. The CDR3 DNA reads TGCAGTGCTAGAGATCTATCGAGCGGTCAAGAGACCCAGTACTTC.